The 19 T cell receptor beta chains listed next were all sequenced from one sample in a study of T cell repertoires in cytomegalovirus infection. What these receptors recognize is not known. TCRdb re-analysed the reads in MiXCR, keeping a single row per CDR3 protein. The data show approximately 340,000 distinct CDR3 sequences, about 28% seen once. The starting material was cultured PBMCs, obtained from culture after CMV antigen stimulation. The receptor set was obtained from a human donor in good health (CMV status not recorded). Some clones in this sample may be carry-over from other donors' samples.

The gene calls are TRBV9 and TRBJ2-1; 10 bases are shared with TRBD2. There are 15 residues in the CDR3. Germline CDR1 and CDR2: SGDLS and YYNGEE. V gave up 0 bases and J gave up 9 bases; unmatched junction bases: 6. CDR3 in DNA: TGTGCCAGCAGCGTAGGAGTAGCGGGAGGAAGTGAGCAGTTCTTC. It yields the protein CASSVGVAGGSEQFF.

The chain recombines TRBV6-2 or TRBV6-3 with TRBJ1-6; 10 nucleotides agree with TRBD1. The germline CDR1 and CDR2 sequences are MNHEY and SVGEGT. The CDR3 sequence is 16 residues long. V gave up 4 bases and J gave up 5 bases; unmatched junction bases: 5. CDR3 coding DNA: TGTGCCAGCAGTTCCGGGACAGGGGCCAATAATTCACCCCTCCACTTT. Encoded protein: CASSSGTGANNSPLHF.

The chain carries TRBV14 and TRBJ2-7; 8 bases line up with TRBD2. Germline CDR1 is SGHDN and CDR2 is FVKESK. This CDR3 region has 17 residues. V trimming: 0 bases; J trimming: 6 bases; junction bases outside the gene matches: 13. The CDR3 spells CASSQDPSREEVCEQYF. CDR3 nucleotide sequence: TGTGCCAGCAGCCAAGATCCCTCGCGGGAGGAAGTCTGCGAGCAGTACTTC.

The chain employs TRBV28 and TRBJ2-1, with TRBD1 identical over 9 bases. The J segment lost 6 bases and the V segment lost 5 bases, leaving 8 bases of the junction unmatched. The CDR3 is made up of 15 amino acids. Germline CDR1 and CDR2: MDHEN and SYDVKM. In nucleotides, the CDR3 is TGTGCCAGCAGTGGGGGGGGACAGGGTTTCAATGAGCAGTTCTTC. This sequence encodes CASSGGGQGFNEQFF.

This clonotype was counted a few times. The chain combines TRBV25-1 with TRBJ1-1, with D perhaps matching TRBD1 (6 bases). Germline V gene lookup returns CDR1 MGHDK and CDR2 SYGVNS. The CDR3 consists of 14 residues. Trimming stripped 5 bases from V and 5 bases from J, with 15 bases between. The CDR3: CASSQGPLETEAFF. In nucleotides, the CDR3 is TGTGCCAGCAGTCAGGGGCCCCTGGAGACTGAAGCTTTCTTT.

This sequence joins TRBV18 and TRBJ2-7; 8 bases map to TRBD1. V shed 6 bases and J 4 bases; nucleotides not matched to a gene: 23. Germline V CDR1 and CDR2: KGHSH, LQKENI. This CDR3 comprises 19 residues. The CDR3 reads CASSRGGQGYHVPEYEQYF. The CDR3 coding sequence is TGTGCCAGCTCGAGGGGCGGACAGGGTTACCACGTTCCCGAATACGAGCAGTACTTC.

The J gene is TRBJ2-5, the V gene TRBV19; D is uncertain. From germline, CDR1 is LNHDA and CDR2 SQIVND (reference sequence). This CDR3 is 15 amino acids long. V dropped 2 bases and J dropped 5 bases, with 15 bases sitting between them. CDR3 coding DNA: TGTGCCAGTAGTATATCAAAGGAATTGAGGGAGACCCAGTACTTC. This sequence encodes CASSISKELRETQYF.

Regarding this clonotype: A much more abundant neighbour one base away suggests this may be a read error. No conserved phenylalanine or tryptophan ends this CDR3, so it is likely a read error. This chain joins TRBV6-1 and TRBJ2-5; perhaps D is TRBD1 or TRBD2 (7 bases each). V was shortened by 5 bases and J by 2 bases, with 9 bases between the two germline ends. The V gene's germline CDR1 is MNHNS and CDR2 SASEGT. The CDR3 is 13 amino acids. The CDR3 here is CASSQGGQETQYL. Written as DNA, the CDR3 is TGTGCCAGCAGTCAGGGGGGGCAAGAGACCCAGTACCTC.

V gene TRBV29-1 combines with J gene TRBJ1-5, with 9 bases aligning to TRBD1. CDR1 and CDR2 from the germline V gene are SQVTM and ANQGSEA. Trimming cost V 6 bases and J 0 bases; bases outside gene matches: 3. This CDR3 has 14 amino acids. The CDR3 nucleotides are TGCAGCGTCTGGACAGGGGATAGCAATCAGCCCCAGCATTTT. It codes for CSVWTGDSNQPQHF.

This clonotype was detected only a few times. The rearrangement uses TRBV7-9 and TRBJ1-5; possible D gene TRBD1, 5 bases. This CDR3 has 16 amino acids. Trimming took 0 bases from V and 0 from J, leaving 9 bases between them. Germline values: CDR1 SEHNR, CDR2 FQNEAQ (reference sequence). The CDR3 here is CASSLALGGSNQPQHF. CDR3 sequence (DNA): TGTGCCAGCAGCTTAGCACTTGGGGGTAGCAATCAGCCCCAGCATTTT.

The CDR3 bases are TGTGCCAGCAGACCGACAGGGGGCCCCACTGAAGCTTTCTTT. This gives the protein CASRPTGGPTEAFF. V usage is TRBV11-2 and J usage is TRBJ1-1, with 10 nucleotides matching TRBD1. The junction had 5 bases not matched to a gene; V was cut back by 6 bases and J by 4 bases. CDR1 SGHAT and CDR2 FQNNGV come from the germline V gene. The CDR3 spans 14 residues.

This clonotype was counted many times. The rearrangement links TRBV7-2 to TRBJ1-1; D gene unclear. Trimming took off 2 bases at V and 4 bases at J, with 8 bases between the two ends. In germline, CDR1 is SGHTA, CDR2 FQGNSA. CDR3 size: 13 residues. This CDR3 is CASSLSRPTEAFF. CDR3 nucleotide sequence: TGTGCCAGCAGCTTATCTAGGCCCACTGAAGCTTTCTTT.

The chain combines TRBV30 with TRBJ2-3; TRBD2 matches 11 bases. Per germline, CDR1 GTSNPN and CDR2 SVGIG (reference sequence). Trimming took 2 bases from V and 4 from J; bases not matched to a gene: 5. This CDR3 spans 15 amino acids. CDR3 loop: CAWSPTSGNPDTQYF. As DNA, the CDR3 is TGTGCCTGGAGTCCGACTAGCGGGAACCCAGATACGCAGTATTTT.

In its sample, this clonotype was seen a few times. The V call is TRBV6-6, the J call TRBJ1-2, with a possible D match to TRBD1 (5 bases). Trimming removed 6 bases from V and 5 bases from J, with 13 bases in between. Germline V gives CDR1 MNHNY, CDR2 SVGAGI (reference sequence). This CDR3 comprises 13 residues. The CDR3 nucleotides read TGTGCCAGCAGAGATTCCGGGGCTTATGGCTACACCTTC. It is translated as CASRDSGAYGYTF.

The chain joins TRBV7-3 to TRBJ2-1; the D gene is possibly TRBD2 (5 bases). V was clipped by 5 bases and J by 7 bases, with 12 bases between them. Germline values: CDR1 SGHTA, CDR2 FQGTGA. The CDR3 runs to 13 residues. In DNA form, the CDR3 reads TGTGCCAGCAGCCCGCGGGTTGCGAATGAGCAGTTCTTC. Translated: CASSPRVANEQFF.

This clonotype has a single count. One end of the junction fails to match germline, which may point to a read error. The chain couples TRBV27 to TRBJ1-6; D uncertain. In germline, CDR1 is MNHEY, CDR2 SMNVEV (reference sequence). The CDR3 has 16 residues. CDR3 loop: CASRFSEVGYNSPLHF. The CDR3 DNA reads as TGTGCCAGCCGTTTCAGCGAGGTGGGCTATAATTCACCCCTCCACTTT.

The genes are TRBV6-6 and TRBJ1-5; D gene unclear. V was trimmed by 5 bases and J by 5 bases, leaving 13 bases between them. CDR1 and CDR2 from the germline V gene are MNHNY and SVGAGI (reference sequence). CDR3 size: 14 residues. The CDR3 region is CASSPASGHQPQHF. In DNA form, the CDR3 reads TGTGCCAGCAGTCCGGCCAGCGGCCATCAGCCCCAGCATTTT.

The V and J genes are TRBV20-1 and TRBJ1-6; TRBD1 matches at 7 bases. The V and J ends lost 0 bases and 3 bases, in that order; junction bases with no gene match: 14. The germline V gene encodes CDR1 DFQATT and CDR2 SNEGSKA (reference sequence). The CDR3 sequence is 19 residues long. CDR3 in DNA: TGCAGTGCTAGAGACGACAGGGTGAGACGTAGCGTCTATAATTCACCCCTCCACTTT. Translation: CSARDDRVRRSVYNSPLHF.

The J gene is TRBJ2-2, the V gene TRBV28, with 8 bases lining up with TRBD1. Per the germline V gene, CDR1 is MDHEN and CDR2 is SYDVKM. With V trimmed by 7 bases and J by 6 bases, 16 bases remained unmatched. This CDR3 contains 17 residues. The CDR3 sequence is CASNKPGQVMLPGELFF. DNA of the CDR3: TGTGCCAGCAATAAACCGGGACAGGTTATGTTGCCCGGGGAGCTGTTTTTT.